The subject of this entry is one T cell receptor (beta chain). As handled by the study authors: How many nucleated cells were present was estimated from reference gene primer amplification. Profiled with immunoSEQ multiplex PCR; TCRdb holds only in-frame clones, not every one. V and J calls and clone size follow that table, whereas D and trimming were derived from the DNA. The sample lists around 200,000 clones, 80% to 85% seen once, with approximately 2.4% in the top ten. This sample stems from a study of blood T cell repertoires in COVID-19. About the study: The samples span acute and convalescent COVID-19 from the United States, Italy and Spain. The analysed material was cDNA or gDNA that came from T cells, B-cell-depleted T cells, or PBMCs.

Trimming pared 5 bases from V and 0 bases from J, leaving 8 bases between. CDR3 length: 14 residues. Looked up from germline, CDR1 is SGHTA and CDR2 is FQGTGA. The sample was peripheral blood. The source is a human donor with acute or convalescent COVID-19. The donor label of this sample is uncertain. The chain employs TRBV7-3 and TRBJ2-1; no clear D gene. The CDR3 loop reads CASSRDSSYNEQFF. The CDR3 region has the DNA TGTGCCAGCAGCCGCGACTCCTCCTACAATGAGCAGTTCTTC.